This T cell receptor (beta chain) is drawn from a study of blood T cell repertoires in COVID-19. The wider study: Samples of COVID-19 (acute and convalescent) were obtained from the United States, Italy and Spain. In each case, the material was cDNA or gDNA derived from T cells, B-cell-depleted T cells, or PBMCs.

The V segment lost 5 bases and the J segment 5 bases; nucleotides outside the gene matches: 9. CDR1 and CDR2 from the germline V gene are SGHRS and YFSETQ. CDR3 size: 15 residues. Under the authors' procedure: For nucleated cells, counts were estimated from reference gene primer amplification. Data came from immunoSEQ multiplex PCR; TCRdb stores just in-frame clones and leaves some out. Clone size and the V and J calls come from that table; the DNA yielded D and trimming. Of 200,000 to 250,000 clones listed, more than 70% were seen once; the top ten hold 10% to 15%. The chain couples TRBV5-1 to TRBJ2-5, with 10 bases matching TRBD1. The sample was peripheral blood. This clonotype originated in a man older than 75 with acute or convalescent COVID-19. CDR3 residues: CASRSGTGVGETQYF. CDR3 bases: TGCGCCAGCAGATCCGGGACAGGGGTAGGCGAGACCCAGTACTTC.